The 13 T cell receptor beta chains in this list originate from one sample, sequenced in a study of neurological immune-mediated disorders. TCRdb ran MiXCR on the 5' RACE reads and lists one entry per CDR3 protein. Altogether 80,000 to 100,000 distinct CDR3 sequences are present, around 3.5% being singletons, with the ten largest covering around 3.2%. The sample comprised PBMCs. The source of these receptors is a woman aged 50 to 65 with multiple sclerosis.

The gene calls are TRBV2 and TRBJ2-2; D is unresolved. Germline V gene data show CDR1 as SNHLY and CDR2 as FYNNEI. The CDR3 spans 16 residues. Trimming took 8 bases from V and 0 from J, leaving 16 bases between them. The CDR3 loop is CASALLLIANTGELFF. CDR3 nucleotides: TGTGCCAGCGCGCTTCTCCTGATCGCGAACACCGGGGAGCTGTTTTTT. Variable domain in full (rest from reference TRBV2 and TRBJ2-2): EPEVTQTPSHQVTQMGQEVILRCVPISNHLYFYWYRQILGQKVEFLVSFYNNEISEKSEIFDDQFSVERPDGSNFTLKIRSTKLEDSAMYFCASALLLIANTGELFFGEGSRLTVL.

This clonotype was found many times. The chain has TRBV6-2 or TRBV6-3 and TRBJ2-1, with D possibly matching TRBD2 (6 bases). CDR3 length equals 16 residues. Germline-derived CDR1 and CDR2 are MNHEY and SVGEGT. V lost 8 bases, J lost 0 bases, and 17 bases lay in between. CDR3 sequence: CASDKGGTSSYNEQFF. CDR3 coding DNA: TGTGCCAGCGACAAAGGCGGGACGAGCTCCTACAATGAGCAGTTCTTC.

This chain connects TRBV5-1 to TRBJ1-1; no firm D call. V lost 1 base and J lost 6, with 22 bases in between. In germline, CDR1 is SGHRS, CDR2 YFSETQ. There are 17 residues in the CDR3. CDR3 nucleotide sequence: TGCGCCAGCAGCTTGTTCGGATCCTCTGTAAACGGCGCTGAAGCTTTCTTT. This sequence encodes CASSLFGSSVNGAEAFF.

Many counts were recorded for this clonotype. The chain has TRBV5-1 and TRBJ1-4; 10 bases match TRBD1. Germline trimming cut 5 bases from V and 8 bases from J; bases unmatched to any gene: 6. The CDR3 extends over 14 amino acids. The germline V gene has CDR1 SGHRS and CDR2 YFSETQ. The CDR3 nucleotides read TGCGCCAGCAGTGAGGGGACAGGGGAAGAAAAACTGTTTTTT. Translated: CASSEGTGEEKLFF.

The sample holds many counts of this clonotype. The chain carries TRBV6-5 and TRBJ1-3; 8 bases agree with TRBD1. The CDR3 runs to 16 residues. Trimming cost V 4 bases and J 2 bases; bases outside gene matches: 7. Germline CDR1 is MNHEY and CDR2 is SVGAGI. The CDR3 DNA reads TGTGCCAGCAGTTCGGGACAGGTACTTACTGGAAACACCATATATTTT. Its translation: CASSSGQVLTGNTIYF.

A remark on this clonotype: This may be a read error, as it is one base from a much larger clone. The chain joins TRBV25-1 to TRBJ2-7; no clear D gene. CDR3 length: 14 amino acids. From germline, CDR1 is MGHDK and CDR2 SYGVNS. V lost 4 bases and J 7 bases, leaving 17 bases between the germline ends. CDR3 region: CASSGHPMFWEQYF. Here the CDR3 DNA reads TGTGCCAGCAGTGGCCACCCCATGTTTTGGGAGCAGTACTTC.

In its sample, this clonotype was seen many times. This rearrangement joins TRBV20-1 to TRBJ2-5, with unresolved D. CDR3 length: 13 residues. V shed 3 bases and J shed 2 bases, with 10 bases lying between them. Germline loops: CDR1 DFQATT, CDR2 SNEGSKA (reference sequence). CDR3 in DNA: TGCAGTGCTAGCAGTCCACCTCAAGAGACCCAGTACTTC. Translated: CSASSPPQETQYF.

In its sample, this clonotype was seen many times. The J gene is TRBJ2-2, the V gene TRBV2; the D is unclear. This CDR3 is 14 amino acids long. From germline, CDR1 is SNHLY and CDR2 FYNNEI. Trimming stripped 2 bases from V and 7 bases from J, with 11 bases between. CDR3 nucleotides: TGTGCCAGCAGTGAAATTTCTGGGAACGGGGAGCTGTTTTTT. This sequence encodes CASSEISGNGELFF.

The sample holds a few counts of this clonotype. V gene TRBV11-2 combines with J gene TRBJ1-6, with D possibly matching TRBD1 (5 bases). The CDR3 is 12 residues long. Germline V CDR1 and CDR2: SGHAT, FQNNGV. Between the trimmed V and J ends, which lost 4 bases and 8 bases, there was a span of 6 bases. Here the CDR3 reads CASSSGDSPLHF. The CDR3 DNA is TGTGCCAGCAGCTCGGGGGATTCACCCCTCCACTTT.

This clonotype was seen many times. This chain links TRBV19 with TRBJ2-7, with a weak D call TRBD1 (6 bases). In germline, CDR1 is LNHDA, CDR2 SQIVND (reference sequence). The CDR3 runs 14 residues. The ends were cut back, 2 bases at V and 3 bases at J, with 11 bases in the middle. DNA for the CDR3: TGTGCCAGTAGTATACGAGCAGGGGTCTACGAGCAGTACTTC. Translated: CASSIRAGVYEQYF.

Many counts were recorded for this clonotype. The rearrangement joins TRBV29-1 to TRBJ2-5; tentatively, D is TRBD2 (5 bases). The length of the CDR3 is 16 residues. The germline V and J ends were trimmed by 3 bases and 3 bases, with 20 bases remaining between them. The germline CDR1 and CDR2 sequences are SQVTM and ANQGSEA. The CDR3 region is CSVDLLHIWGEETQYF. Here the CDR3 DNA reads TGCAGCGTTGACCTCCTGCACATTTGGGGAGAAGAGACCCAGTACTTC.

This clonotype was counted only a few times. The rearrangement links TRBV5-6 to TRBJ2-1; the D is unclear. The CDR3 extends over 11 amino acids. The germline CDR1 and CDR2 sequences are SGHDT and YYEEEE. Trimming pared 1 base from V and 12 bases from J, leaving 8 bases between. CDR3 nucleotides: TGTGCCAGCAGCTTGTTTAAAGCGCAGTTCTTC. Residues: CASSLFKAQFF.

At least ten counts were recorded for this clonotype. V is TRBV20-1 and J is TRBJ2-7, with 8 bases fitting TRBD2. J gave up 0 bases and V 3 bases, and 7 bases lay outside the gene matches. CDR1 and CDR2 from the germline V gene are DFQATT and SNEGSKA (reference sequence). CDR3 length equals 15 residues. For the CDR3, the DNA is TGCAGTGCTAGTCGTTCGCGGGGGGTCTCCTACGAGCAGTACTTC. Translating it yields CSASRSRGVSYEQYF.